This T cell receptor (beta chain) was obtained from a study of shared clonotypes between healthy human individuals. V dropped 4 bases and J dropped 2 bases, with 5 bases sitting between them. This CDR3 has 12 amino acids. CDR1 is SGHDT, CDR2 YYEEEE, per germline. The assay ran at deep level. Each cell subset's genomic DNA was divided evenly among several immunoSEQ plates. Produced via immunoSEQ multiplex PCR; TCRdb's table is partial and in-frame only. The sample consists of about 2.4 million clones, approximately 90% of them appearing once. Investigators divided CD4+ cells into CD45RA+ naive and CD45RA-negative memory subsets.

The V gene is TRBV5-6, the J gene TRBJ2-3; D remains ambiguous. The clonotype was recovered from a man younger than 30 in good health. Specimen: naive CD4+ T cells sorted from blood. Described subset: CD45RA+ positively selected. The CDR3 is CASSPDTDTQYF. Written as DNA, the CDR3 is TGTGCCAGCAGCCCGGACACAGATACGCAGTATTTT.